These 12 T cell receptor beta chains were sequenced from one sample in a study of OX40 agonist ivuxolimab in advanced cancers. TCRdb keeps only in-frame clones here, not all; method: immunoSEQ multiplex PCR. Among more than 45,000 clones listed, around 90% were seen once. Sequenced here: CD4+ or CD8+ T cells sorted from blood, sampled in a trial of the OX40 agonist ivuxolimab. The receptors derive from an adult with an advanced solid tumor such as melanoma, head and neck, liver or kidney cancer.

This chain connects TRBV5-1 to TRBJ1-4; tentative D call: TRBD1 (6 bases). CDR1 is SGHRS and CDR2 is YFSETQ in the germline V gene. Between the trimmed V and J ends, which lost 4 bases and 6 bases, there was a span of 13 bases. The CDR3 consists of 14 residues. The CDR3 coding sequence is TGCGCCAGCAGCGAGGGGACACCCGATGAAAAACTGTTTTTT. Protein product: CASSEGTPDEKLFF.

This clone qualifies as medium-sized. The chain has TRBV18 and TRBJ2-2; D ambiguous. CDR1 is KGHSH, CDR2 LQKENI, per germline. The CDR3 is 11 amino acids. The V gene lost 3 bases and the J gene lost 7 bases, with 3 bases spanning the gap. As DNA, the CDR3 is TGTGCCAGCTCACCCGACGGGGAGCTGTTTTTT. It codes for CASSPDGELFF.

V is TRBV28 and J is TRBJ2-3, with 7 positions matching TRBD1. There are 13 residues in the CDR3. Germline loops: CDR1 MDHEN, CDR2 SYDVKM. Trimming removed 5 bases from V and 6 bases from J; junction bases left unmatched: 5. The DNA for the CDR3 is TGTGCCAGCAGTCGAGACAGGGAGGATACGCAGTATTTT. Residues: CASSRDREDTQYF.

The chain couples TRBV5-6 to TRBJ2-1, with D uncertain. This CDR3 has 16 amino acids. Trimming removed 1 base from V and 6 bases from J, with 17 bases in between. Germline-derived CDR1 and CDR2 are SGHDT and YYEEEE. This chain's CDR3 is CASSLMTPPRPNEQFF. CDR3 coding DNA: TGTGCCAGCAGCTTGATGACACCCCCCCGCCCCAATGAGCAGTTCTTC.

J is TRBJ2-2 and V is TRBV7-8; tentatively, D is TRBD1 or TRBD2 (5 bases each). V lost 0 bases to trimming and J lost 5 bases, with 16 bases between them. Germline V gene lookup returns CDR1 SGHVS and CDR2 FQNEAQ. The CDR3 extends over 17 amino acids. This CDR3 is CASSLAPSRAGTGELFF. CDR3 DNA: TGTGCCAGCAGCTTAGCGCCTAGCAGGGCCGGAACCGGGGAGCTGTTTTTT. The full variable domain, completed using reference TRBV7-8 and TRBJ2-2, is GAGVSQSPRYKVAKRGQDVALRCDPISGHVSLFWYQQALGQGPEFLTYFQNEAQLDKSGLPSDRFFAERPEGSVSTLKIQRTQQEDSAVYLCASSLAPSRAGTGELFFGEGSRLTVL.

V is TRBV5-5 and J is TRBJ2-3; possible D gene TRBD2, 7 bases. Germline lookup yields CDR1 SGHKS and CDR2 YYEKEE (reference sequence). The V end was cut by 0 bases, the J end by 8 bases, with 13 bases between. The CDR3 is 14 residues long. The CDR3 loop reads CASSLAMGGGTQYF. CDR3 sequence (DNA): TGTGCCAGCAGCTTGGCCATGGGAGGGGGTACGCAGTATTTT.

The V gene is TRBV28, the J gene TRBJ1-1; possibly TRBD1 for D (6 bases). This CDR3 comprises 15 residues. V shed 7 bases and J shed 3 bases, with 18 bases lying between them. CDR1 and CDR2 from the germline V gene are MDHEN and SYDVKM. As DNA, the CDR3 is TGTGCCAGCACTACGGGGGCTCGTTTGGACACTGAAGCTTTCTTT. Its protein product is CASTTGARLDTEAFF.

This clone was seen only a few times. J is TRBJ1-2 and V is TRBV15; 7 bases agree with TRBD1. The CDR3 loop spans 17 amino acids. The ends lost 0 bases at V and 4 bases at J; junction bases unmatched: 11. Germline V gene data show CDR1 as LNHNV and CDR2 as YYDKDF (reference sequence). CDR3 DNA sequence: TGTGCCACCAGCAGAGAGGGTCACGGGACAGATTTCTATGGCTACACCTTC. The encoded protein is CATSREGHGTDFYGYTF.

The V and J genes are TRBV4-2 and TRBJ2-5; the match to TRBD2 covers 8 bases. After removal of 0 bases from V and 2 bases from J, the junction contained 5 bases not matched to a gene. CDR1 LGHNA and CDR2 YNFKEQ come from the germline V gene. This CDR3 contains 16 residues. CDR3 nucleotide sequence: TGTGCCAGCAGCCAAGAACTCACTAGCGGTCAAGAGACCCAGTACTTC. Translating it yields CASSQELTSGQETQYF.

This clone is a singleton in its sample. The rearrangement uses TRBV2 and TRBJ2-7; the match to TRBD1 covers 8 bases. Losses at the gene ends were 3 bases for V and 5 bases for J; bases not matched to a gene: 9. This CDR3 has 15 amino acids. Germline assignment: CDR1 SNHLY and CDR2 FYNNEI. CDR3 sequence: CASSEPDRVIHEQYF. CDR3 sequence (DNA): TGTGCCAGCAGTGAGCCGGACAGGGTTATTCACGAGCAGTACTTC.

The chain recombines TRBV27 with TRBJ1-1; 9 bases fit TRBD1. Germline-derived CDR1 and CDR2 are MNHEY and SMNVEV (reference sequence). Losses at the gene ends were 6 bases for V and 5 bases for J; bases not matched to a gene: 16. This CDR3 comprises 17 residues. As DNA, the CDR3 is TGTGCCAGCAGCGGAGTCCGGACAGGGGTCCCCCTAACTGAAGCTTTCTTT. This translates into CASSGVRTGVPLTEAFF.

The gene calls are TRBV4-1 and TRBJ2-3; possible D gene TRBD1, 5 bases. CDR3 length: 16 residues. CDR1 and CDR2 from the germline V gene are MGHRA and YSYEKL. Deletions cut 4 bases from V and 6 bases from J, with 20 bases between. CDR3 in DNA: TGCGCCAGCAGCCCAGGTGTGTCTGGGGCCAGGGATACGCAGTATTTT. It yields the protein CASSPGVSGARDTQYF.